The present TCR beta chain was sequenced within a study of blood T cells in healthy people across ages. Together with a sample-barcoded 5' primer, a J-beta primer mix was included in a second PCR lasting roughly 6 to 12 cycles. TCRdb reprocessed the 5' RACE reads via MiXCR and lists one record per CDR3 protein. Of about 1,400,000 distinct CDR3 sequences detected, around 42% appear once; the ten largest clones hold roughly 7.9%. V gave up 4 bases and J gave up 0 bases, with 17 bases separating them. CDR1 SGHRS and CDR2 YFSETQ come from the germline V gene. This CDR3 is built from 16 residues. This sequence originates from a woman aged 18-35 years in good health. The chain is built from TRBV5-1 and TRBJ2-7; a possible D gene is TRBD2 (6 bases). The sample taken for sequencing was blood. The CDR3 DNA reads as TGCGCCAGCAGCGGGGACTCGGGACGCCACTCCTACGAGCAGTACTTC. Its translation is CASSGDSGRHSYEQYF.